Below are 10 T cell receptor beta chains sequenced from a single sample in a study of beta chain features in type 1 diabetes. Their cognate antigens are unknown. Of the isolated RNA, all was reverse transcribed, and so the sequenced material was expressed TCRB transcripts. TCRdb's table, derived via immunoSEQ multiplex PCR, lists solely in-frame clones and lacks some. The table includes about 650,000 clones, roughly 12% detected once. Whole-study results and caveats: Significant though moderate, a shortening of TCRB CDR3s appeared in all four CD4+ subsets of Type 1 diabetes patients.

Sequenced: naive CD4+ T cells from blood. These receptors all come from a man aged 30 to 39 with type 1 diabetes.

The CDR3 region has the DNA TGTGCCAGCAGCGCCAGGGGTCAGGAGACCCAGTACTTC. Amino acids: CASSARGQETQYF. The J gene is TRBJ2-5, the V gene TRBV9; D may be TRBD1 (6 bases). Germline loops: CDR1 SGDLS, CDR2 YYNGEE. The V end lost 3 bases, the J end lost 5 bases, and 11 bases lay between the germline ends. CDR3 length: 13 residues.

J is TRBJ1-2 and V is TRBV7-2, with unresolved D. The CDR3 sequence is 13 residues long. Germline CDR1 reads SGHTA; CDR2 reads FQGNSA. V was trimmed by 8 bases and J by 4 bases, leaving 14 bases between them. CDR3 in amino acids: CASALVGGYGYTF. The CDR3 DNA reads as TGTGCCAGCGCACTCGTGGGCGGCTATGGCTACACCTTC. The complete variable domain, with remaining parts taken from reference TRBV7-2 and TRBJ1-2, reads GAGVSQSPSNKVTEKGKDVELRCDPISGHTALYWYRQSLGQGLEFLIYFQGNSAPDKSGLPSDRFSAERTGGSVSTLTIQRTQQEDSAVYLCASALVGGYGYTFGSGTRLTVV.

This clone came up a few times. CDR3 protein: CASSAVPGGVNGELFF. CDR3 nucleotide sequence: TGTGCCAGCAGTGCCGTACCGGGGGGCGTGAACGGGGAGCTGTTTTTT. The genes are TRBV25-1 and TRBJ2-2, with D maybe TRBD2 (7 bases). CDR1 MGHDK and CDR2 SYGVNS come from the germline V gene. There are 16 residues in the CDR3. The ends were cut back, 4 bases at V and 7 bases at J, with 19 bases in the middle.

The genes are TRBV18 and TRBJ1-2, with D possibly TRBD1 on 6 matching bases. The germline CDR1 and CDR2 sequences are KGHSH and LQKENI. The CDR3 is 14 residues long. The V end was cut by 0 bases, the J end by 8 bases, with 13 bases between. CDR3 sequence (DNA): TGTGCCAGCTCACCACCTAACAGGGTATTGGGCTACACCTTC. The encoded protein is CASSPPNRVLGYTF.

This clone turned up a few times. This chain connects TRBV6-5 to TRBJ1-5; no firm D call. The CDR3 runs to 12 residues. In germline, CDR1 is MNHEY, CDR2 SVGAGI. V lost 6 bases and J lost 1, with 4 bases in between. The CDR3 DNA is TGTGCCAGCAGGCAGAGCAATCAGCCCCAGCATTTT. As protein: CASRQSNQPQHF.

This clone was seen a handful of times. The CDR3 region is CASSVDRVVAGELFF. CDR3 in DNA: TGTGCCAGCAGTGTGGACAGGGTTGTCGCCGGGGAGCTGTTTTTT. This chain links TRBV2 with TRBJ2-2; TRBD1 matches at 8 bases. Germline assignment: CDR1 SNHLY and CDR2 FYNNEI. Trimming cost V 4 bases and J 6 bases; bases outside gene matches: 7. This CDR3 has 15 residues.

The chain links TRBV2 to TRBJ2-2; D is undetermined. In germline, CDR1 is SNHLY, CDR2 FYNNEI. The CDR3 covers 14 residues. Trimming took off 2 bases at V and 5 bases at J, with 9 bases between the two ends. The CDR3 DNA follows: TGTGCCAGCAGTGAATTCCAGAGGACCGGGGAGCTGTTTTTT. Translation gives CASSEFQRTGELFF.

The chain has TRBV7-2 and TRBJ1-6, with D unresolved. CDR1 is SGHTA, CDR2 FQGNSA, per germline. Trimming stripped 3 bases from V and 9 bases from J, with 12 bases between. The CDR3 is 14 amino acids. The CDR3 sequence: CASSFGGDLSPLHF. As DNA, the CDR3 is TGTGCCAGCAGCTTTGGCGGAGATCTTTCACCCCTCCACTTT.

This clone showed up just a few times. The genes are TRBV5-5 and TRBJ2-5; D is undetermined. V was pared by 1 base and J by 0 bases, with 4 bases between. The CDR3 length is 13 residues. Germline V lookup: CDR1 SGHKS, CDR2 YYEKEE (reference sequence). As DNA, the CDR3 is TGTGCCAGCAGCTTGTGGGACCAAGAGACCCAGTACTTC. Residues: CASSLWDQETQYF.

The chain carries TRBV30 and TRBJ2-3; 11 bases are shared with TRBD2. Germline trimming cut 1 base from V and 3 bases from J; bases unmatched to any gene: 0. Looked up from germline, CDR1 is GTSNPN and CDR2 is SVGIG (reference sequence). The CDR3 runs to 14 residues. Written as DNA, the CDR3 is TGTGCCTGGAGTGGACTAGCGGGGACAGATACGCAGTATTTT. The encoded protein is CAWSGLAGTDTQYF.